This TCR beta chain originates from a study of shared clonotypes between healthy human individuals. The CDR3 is 16 amino acids. Germline CDR1 reads MDHEN; CDR2 reads SYDVKM. V was pared by 5 bases and J by 7 bases, with 11 bases of the junction left unmatched. Roughly 90 million PBMCs went into genomic DNA for unsorted samples. In this sample, this clone turned up once. Data came from immunoSEQ multiplex PCR; TCRdb stores just in-frame clones and leaves some out. The table lists 500,000 to 650,000 clones, roughly 79% of them singletons. Sample: PBMCs. The receptor was isolated from a woman aged 35 to 49 in good health. Some clones in this sample may be carry-over from other donors' samples. The chain links TRBV28 to TRBJ2-1, with 10 positions matching TRBD2. The CDR3 region has the DNA TGTGCCAGCAGTCCCGAGCGGGAGGGCCTCTCTAATGAGCAGTTCTTC. Translated: CASSPEREGLSNEQFF.